The 23 T cell receptor beta chains below all came from one sample that was sequenced in a study of blood T cell repertoires in COVID-19. Sequencing used immunoSEQ multiplex PCR; TCRdb keeps in-frame clones, though not all of them. The repertoire includes roughly 400,000 clones, roughly 88% of them detected once, and approximately 1.5% sits in the top ten. The source material was PBMCs or T cells enriched from blood (not recorded which). The origin of the receptors is a woman aged 18-30 years who had been exposed to COVID-19.

The chain has TRBV27 and TRBJ2-7; possibly TRBD2 for D (5 bases). Trimming took 0 bases from V and 4 from J, leaving 7 bases between them. The CDR3 has 13 residues. CDR1 is MNHEY, CDR2 SMNVEV, per germline (reference sequence). As DNA, the CDR3 is TGTGCCAGCAGTTTATCGAGGGAATACGAGCAGTACTTC. Translation: CASSLSREYEQYF.

The chain joins TRBV6-5 to TRBJ1-4, with a possible D match to TRBD1 (6 bases). Trimming shortened V by 4 bases and J by 2 bases, and 11 bases separated the two germline ends. Germline loops: CDR1 MNHEY, CDR2 SVGAGI. The CDR3 loop spans 15 amino acids. The CDR3 bases are TGTGCCAGCAGTTCCTCCCAGGGGACTAATGAAAAACTGTTTTTT. This codes for CASSSSQGTNEKLFF.

This chain's CDR3 is CASSHRDRARTGELFF. As DNA, the CDR3 is TGTGCCAGCAGCCACCGGGACAGGGCGAGAACCGGGGAGCTGTTTTTT. The chain combines TRBV3-1 (or the pseudogene TRBV3-2) with TRBJ2-2; 9 nucleotides agree with TRBD1. Trimming took 3 bases from V and 5 from J; bases not matched to a gene: 7. This CDR3 has 16 residues. Germline V gene data show CDR1 as LGHDT and CDR2 as YNNKEL (reference sequence).

V gene TRBV7-2 combines with J gene TRBJ2-2, with TRBD2 as a possible D gene (6 bases). Germline CDR1 reads SGHTA; CDR2 reads FQGNSA. V lost 1 base and J 2 bases, leaving 8 bases between the germline ends. This CDR3 has 15 amino acids. The CDR3 loop reads CASSLVAVNTGELFF. CDR3 bases: TGTGCCAGCAGCTTAGTAGCGGTAAACACCGGGGAGCTGTTTTTT.

The chain uses TRBV13 and TRBJ2-7; TRBD2 matches at 9 bases. CDR1 PRHDT and CDR2 FYEKMQ come from the germline V gene (reference sequence). This CDR3 has 16 amino acids. V dropped 5 bases and J dropped 3; count of bases not matched to a gene: 11. CDR3 sequence reads: CASSRGQAGGIYEQYF. CDR3 sequence (DNA): TGTGCCAGCAGCAGGGGGCAAGCGGGAGGAATCTACGAGCAGTACTTC.

V gene TRBV13 combines with J gene TRBJ2-3, with a possible D match to TRBD1 (6 bases). The V and J ends lost 4 bases and 0 bases respectively, with 14 bases between them. This CDR3 is 16 amino acids long. Per germline, CDR1 PRHDT and CDR2 FYEKMQ (reference sequence). The CDR3 sequence is CASSSKSGTSTDTQYF. CDR3 nucleotides: TGTGCCAGCAGCTCCAAATCCGGGACAAGCACAGATACGCAGTATTTT. The full variable domain, its missing parts supplied by reference TRBV13 and TRBJ2-3, is AAGVIQSPRHLIKEKRETATLKCYPIPRHDTVYWYQQGPGQDPQFLISFYEKMQSDKGSIPDRFSAQQFSDYHSELNMSSLELGDSALYFCASSSKSGTSTDTQYFGPGTRLTVL.

This chain joins TRBV28 and TRBJ1-2; 10 bases are a match to TRBD1. V shed 5 bases and J 12 bases; nucleotides not matched to a gene: 9. Per the germline V gene, CDR1 is MDHEN and CDR2 is SYDVKM. CDR3 length: 13 residues. The CDR3 nucleotides are TGTGCCAGCAGTCAGTACGGACAGGGGGGGAACACCTTC. The encoded protein is CASSQYGQGGNTF.

A single count supports this clone. The genes are TRBV14 and TRBJ1-2; D may be TRBD1 (5 bases). The germline V gene has CDR1 SGHDN and CDR2 FVKESK. This CDR3 spans 13 amino acids. Trimming pared 8 bases from V and 2 bases from J, leaving 12 bases between. As DNA, the CDR3 is TGTGCCAGCCGATTGACAGACAACTATGGCTACACCTTC. It encodes CASRLTDNYGYTF.

This chain connects TRBV7-8 to TRBJ2-3, with TRBD2 matching over 13 bases. J was trimmed by 4 bases and V by 0 bases; bases with no gene match: 4. Germline assignment: CDR1 SGHVS and CDR2 FQNEAQ. The CDR3 runs 17 residues. The CDR3 is CASSLALAGGLADTQYF. In nucleotides, the CDR3 is TGTGCCAGCAGCTTAGCACTAGCGGGAGGGTTGGCAGATACGCAGTATTTT.

The V gene is TRBV18, the J gene TRBJ1-2, with D possibly TRBD1 on 5 matching bases. The CDR3 length is 16 residues. Germline assignment: CDR1 KGHSH and CDR2 LQKENI. V was pared by 6 bases and J by 4 bases, with 21 bases between. CDR3 nucleotide sequence: TGTGCCAGCTCCCACAAGGTGGACGGGGGGACCTATGGCTACACCTTC. Its protein product is CASSHKVDGGTYGYTF.

The chain links TRBV29-1 to TRBJ2-7; TRBD1 matches 10 bases. Germline loops: CDR1 SQVTM, CDR2 ANQGSEA. With V trimmed by 6 bases and J by 5 bases, 4 bases remained unmatched. The CDR3 has 12 residues. This CDR3 is CSVRTGGNEQYF. Written as DNA, the CDR3 is TGCAGCGTGAGGACAGGGGGGAACGAGCAGTACTTC.

This chain uses TRBV3-1 (or the pseudogene TRBV3-2) with TRBJ1-5; D gene uncertain. The CDR3 contains 14 residues. V was pared by 0 bases and J by 2 bases, with 5 bases between. Germline V CDR1 and CDR2: LGHDT, YNNKEL (reference sequence). The chain's CDR3 is CASSQDVGNQPQHF. In DNA form, the CDR3 reads TGTGCCAGCAGCCAAGACGTCGGCAATCAGCCCCAGCATTTT.

The gene calls are TRBV24-1 and TRBJ2-3; D possibly corresponds to TRBD2 (6 bases). V shed 10 bases and J shed 3 bases, with 7 bases lying between them. The CDR3 contains 11 residues. Germline CDR1 reads KGHDR; CDR2 reads SFDVKD. The CDR3 spells CATGGTDTQYF. CDR3 DNA: TGTGCCACAGGAGGGACAGATACGCAGTATTTT.

The chain links TRBV29-1 to TRBJ2-3; 7 bases are shared with TRBD1. Per the germline V gene, CDR1 is SQVTM and CDR2 is ANQGSEA. With 5 bases clipped from V and 1 base from J, the junction kept 3 bases outside the gene matches. The CDR3 loop spans 13 amino acids. The CDR3 region is CSVRQGGTDTQYF. In DNA, the CDR3 is TGCAGCGTTCGGCAGGGGGGCACAGATACGCAGTATTTT.

Here the CDR3 reads CASSLVGSGGNSPLHF. For the CDR3, the DNA is TGTGCCAGCAGCTTAGTGGGGTCGGGGGGTAATTCACCCCTCCACTTT. This chain links TRBV7-2 with TRBJ1-6; tentative D call: TRBD1 (5 bases). This CDR3 is 16 amino acids long. Trimming pared 1 base from V and 6 bases from J, leaving 13 bases between. Germline lookup yields CDR1 SGHTA and CDR2 FQGNSA.

The chain employs TRBV19 and TRBJ1-1; a weak D match, TRBD1 (5 bases). This CDR3 has 11 residues. From germline, CDR1 is LNHDA and CDR2 SQIVND (reference sequence). The V and J ends lost 7 bases and 6 bases respectively, with 9 bases between them. The CDR3 region is CASIGVSEAFF. The CDR3 bases are TGTGCCAGTATAGGGGTGTCTGAAGCTTTCTTT.

The chain's CDR3 is CASRRWRGLRNEQFF. CDR3 DNA: TGTGCCAGCAGGCGCTGGAGGGGATTGCGCAATGAGCAGTTCTTC. This sequence joins TRBV21-1 and TRBJ2-1; TRBD2, the D gene given by the table, was not confirmed from the DNA. TRBV21-1 is a listed pseudogene. CDR3 length: 15 amino acids.

V gene TRBV28 combines with J gene TRBJ2-3, with 8 bases matching TRBD2. The CDR3 length is 15 residues. Germline V gives CDR1 MDHEN, CDR2 SYDVKM. V dropped 3 bases and J dropped 0; count of bases not matched to a gene: 2. The CDR3 coding sequence is TGTGCCAGCAGTTTCCTAGCGGGTAGCACAGATACGCAGTATTTT. It specifies CASSFLAGSTDTQYF.

V and J are TRBV27 and TRBJ2-3; TRBD2 is a possible D gene (6 bases). The germline V gene has CDR1 MNHEY and CDR2 SMNVEV (reference sequence). With 4 bases removed from V and 0 bases from J, the gap between germline ends came to 8 bases. The CDR3 runs 14 residues. The CDR3 protein is CASSSGTSTDTQYF. The CDR3 coding sequence is TGTGCCAGCAGTTCTGGGACTAGCACAGATACGCAGTATTTT.

The table lists this clone with a few counts. The CDR3 DNA reads as TGTGCCAGCAGCTTAGGGGGGCAAGAGACCCAGTACTTC. Translated, it gives CASSLGGQETQYF. The J gene is TRBJ2-5, the V gene TRBV7-3; TRBD2 is a possible D gene (6 bases). Germline assignment: CDR1 SGHTA and CDR2 FQGTGA. The CDR3 loop spans 13 amino acids. The V gene lost 2 bases and the J gene lost 2 bases, with 6 bases spanning the gap.

This chain uses TRBV5-5 with TRBJ2-5; perhaps TRBD1 as D (6 bases). Germline lookup yields CDR1 SGHKS and CDR2 YYEKEE (reference sequence). With 4 bases removed from V and 6 bases from J, the gap between germline ends came to 10 bases. The CDR3 spans 12 residues. CDR3 region: CASSTGIQTQYF. CDR3 nucleotides: TGTGCCAGCAGCACAGGGATCCAGACCCAGTACTTC.

V is TRBV6-2 or TRBV6-3 and J is TRBJ1-1; the D is unclear. V was shortened by 2 bases and J by 1 base, with 8 bases between the two germline ends. The CDR3 covers 14 residues. Germline CDR1 reads MNHEY; CDR2 reads SVGEGT. CDR3: CASSYGLWNTEAFF. For the CDR3, the DNA is TGTGCCAGCAGTTACGGACTCTGGAACACTGAAGCTTTCTTT.

The rearrangement links TRBV5-4 to TRBJ1-6; maybe TRBD1 (5 bases). Germline assignment: CDR1 SGHNT and CDR2 YYREEE (reference sequence). Between the trimmed V and J ends, which lost 0 bases and 9 bases, there was a span of 10 bases. The CDR3 runs 14 residues. This chain's CDR3 is CASSLEAGRSPLHF. CDR3 coding DNA: TGTGCCAGCAGCTTGGAGGCAGGGCGTTCACCCCTCCACTTT.